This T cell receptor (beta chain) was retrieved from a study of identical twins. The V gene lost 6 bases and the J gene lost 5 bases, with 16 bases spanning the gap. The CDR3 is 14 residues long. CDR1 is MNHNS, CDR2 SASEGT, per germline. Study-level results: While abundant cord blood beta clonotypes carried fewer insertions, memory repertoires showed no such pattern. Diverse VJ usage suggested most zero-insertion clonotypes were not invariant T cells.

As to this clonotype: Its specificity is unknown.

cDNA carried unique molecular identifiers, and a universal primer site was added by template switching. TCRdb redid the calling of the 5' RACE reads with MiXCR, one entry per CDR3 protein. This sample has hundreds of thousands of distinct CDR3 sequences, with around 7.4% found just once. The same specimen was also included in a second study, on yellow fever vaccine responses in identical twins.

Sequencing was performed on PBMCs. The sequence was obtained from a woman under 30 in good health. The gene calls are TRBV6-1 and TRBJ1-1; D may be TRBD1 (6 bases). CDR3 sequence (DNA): TGTGCCAGCAGGCCCTCGGGGGCAGGTACTGAAGCTTTCTTT. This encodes CASRPSGAGTEAFF.